The 27 T cell receptor beta chains below come from one sample, sequenced in a study of T cells expressing NK-cell markers. TCRdb reprocessed the 5' RACE reads and stores each CDR3 protein as one record, lacking DNA. The sample yields about half a million distinct CDR3 sequences, of which the top ten take up roughly 1.4%. Sequenced sample: blood T cells: a sorted CD56 or NKG2C T cell subset, CD4+ or CD8+ T cells, or bulk PBMC T cells (not recorded which). The receptors derive from a woman between 45 and 60 years old in good health.

The rearrangement joins TRBV12-3 or TRBV12-4 to TRBJ1-2; TCRdb returns TRBD1, unconfirmable since there is no DNA. This CDR3 is built from 12 residues. The CDR3 loop reads CASSPRVYGYTF.

The chain couples TRBV11-3 to TRBJ2-3. The CDR3 runs to 16 residues. Germline CDR1 SGHNT, CDR2 YENEEA. CDR3 region: CASSLFLGVSTDTQYF.

The chain has TRBV10-3 and TRBJ1-5. The CDR3 is 14 amino acids. The germline V gene has CDR1 ENHRY and CDR2 SYGVKD. CDR3 loop: CAISEARSNQPQHF.

The chain uses TRBV7-3 and TRBJ2-1. The CDR3 has 14 residues. Germline V gene data show CDR1 as SGHTA and CDR2 as FQGTGA. This chain's CDR3 is CASSLTFQGNEQFF.

The V call is TRBV24-1, the J call TRBJ2-2; TCRdb returns TRBD1, unconfirmable since there is no DNA. This CDR3 contains 15 residues. Germline CDR1 reads KGHDR; CDR2 reads SFDVKD. The CDR3 spells CATSDFRTGNGELFF.

The J gene is TRBJ2-2, the V gene TRBV4-2; without DNA, the TCRdb call of TRBD2 cannot be checked. Germline CDR1 LGHNA, CDR2 YNFKEQ. This CDR3 is built from 17 residues. The CDR3 sequence: CASSRFFSGANTGELFF.

The rearrangement links TRBV6-1 to TRBJ2-7; the D call of TRBD1 rests on TCRdb alone, since no DNA is present to check it. Germline assignment: CDR1 MNHNS and CDR2 SASEGT. The CDR3 loop spans 12 amino acids. The CDR3: CASSSQGDEQYF.

The genes are TRBV5-1 and TRBJ1-1; TCRdb designates TRBD1, a call that cannot be tested without DNA. The CDR3 spans 14 residues. From germline, CDR1 is SGHRS and CDR2 YFSETQ. The CDR3: CASSSKTGHLEAFF.

This chain uses TRBV5-1 with TRBJ2-3; TCRdb's assignment of TRBD2 cannot be checked, as there is no DNA. Germline CDR1 is SGHRS and CDR2 is YFSETQ. CDR3 length: 15 amino acids. CDR3 loop: CASSLHRASMDTQYF. The variable domain in full, with the rest retrieved from reference TRBV5-1 and TRBJ2-3, is KAGVTQTPRYLIKTRGQQVTLSCSPISGHRSVSWYQQTPGQGLQFLFEYFSETQRNKGNFPGRFSGRQFSNSRSEMNVSTLELGDSALYLCASSLHRASMDTQYFGPGTRLTVL.

The chain is built from TRBV20-1 and TRBJ1-2; TCRdb's assignment of TRBD1 cannot be checked, as there is no DNA. Germline loops: CDR1 DFQATT, CDR2 SNEGSKA (reference sequence). The CDR3 spans 13 residues. The CDR3 is CSASQGANYGYTF.

The chain has TRBV11-2 and TRBJ2-1; absent DNA, TCRdb's TRBD2 call cannot be checked. Germline values: CDR1 SGHAT, CDR2 FQNNGV. This CDR3 is 15 amino acids long. CDR3 protein: CASSRTSSGVNEQFF.

V is TRBV6-4 and J is TRBJ2-3; TCRdb lists TRBD1, though no DNA is available to test this call. CDR1 is MRHNA and CDR2 is SNTAGT in the germline V gene. The CDR3 loop spans 15 amino acids. The CDR3 loop is CASSDGTGGTDTQYF.

The V gene is TRBV7-2, the J gene TRBJ2-2. CDR3 length: 14 amino acids. Per germline, CDR1 SGHTA and CDR2 FQGNSA. CDR3: CASSLGPRTGELFF.

This chain joins TRBV12-3 or TRBV12-4 and TRBJ2-3; the TCRdb call, TRBD2, lacks DNA for checking. CDR3 length: 16 residues. Here the CDR3 reads CASSFTSGRGTDTQYF.

This rearrangement joins TRBV5-1 to TRBJ2-1. CDR1 and CDR2 from the germline V gene are SGHRS and YFSETQ. CDR3 length: 17 residues. Here the CDR3 reads CASSLAAAGTLYNEQFF.

The genes are TRBV7-6 and TRBJ2-1; the D call from TCRdb, TRBD2, cannot be confirmed without DNA. The germline CDR1 and CDR2 sequences are SGHVS and FNYEAQ. This CDR3 comprises 14 residues. The CDR3 loop reads CASSSFGPFNEQFF.

V and J are TRBV7-9 and TRBJ2-3; without DNA, the TCRdb call of TRBD2 cannot be checked. The CDR3 is 15 amino acids. Germline V gene sequence: CDR1 SEHNR, CDR2 FQNEAQ (reference sequence). The CDR3 reads CASSPAFGTADTQYF.

The chain is built from TRBV6-5 and TRBJ2-5; the TCRdb D gene call, TRBD2, has no DNA to confirm it. The CDR3 loop spans 15 amino acids. Germline loops: CDR1 MNHEY, CDR2 SVGAGI. The CDR3 reads CASSAGTTYQETQYF.

The chain combines TRBV4-2 with TRBJ2-7; TCRdb's D gene call, TRBD1, goes unchecked for lack of DNA. This CDR3 has 14 residues. Germline-derived CDR1 and CDR2 are LGHNA and YNFKEQ. CDR3 amino acids: CASSQGRASYEQYF.

V is TRBV18 and J is TRBJ2-5; TCRdb's assignment of TRBD2 cannot be checked, as there is no DNA. The germline V gene encodes CDR1 KGHSH and CDR2 LQKENI. The CDR3 runs 15 residues. The CDR3 protein is CASSSDRTLRKTQYF.

This chain links TRBV12-3 or TRBV12-4 with TRBJ1-1; TCRdb picks TRBD1, but there is no DNA to check that call. The CDR3 extends over 16 amino acids. The CDR3 loop is CASRWGGGRRGTEAFF.

The chain is built from TRBV10-3 and TRBJ2-1; the TCRdb call, TRBD2, lacks DNA for checking. This CDR3 contains 14 residues. CDR1 is ENHRY and CDR2 is SYGVKD in the germline V gene. The CDR3 loop reads CATTLAGGRDEQFF.

This chain joins TRBV5-1 and TRBJ2-1. The CDR3 extends over 17 amino acids. CDR1 and CDR2 (germline): SGHRS, YFSETQ. CDR3 in amino acids: CASSLVPPTINYNEQFF.

The genes are TRBV10-3 and TRBJ1-5. This CDR3 comprises 14 residues. Germline values: CDR1 ENHRY, CDR2 SYGVKD. The CDR3 protein is CAISETDGNQPQHF.

V usage is TRBV19 and J usage is TRBJ2-2; lacking DNA, the TRBD1 call made by TCRdb goes unchecked. The CDR3 loop spans 14 amino acids. Germline V gene lookup returns CDR1 LNHDA and CDR2 SQIVND (reference sequence). The chain's CDR3 is CASEKQGATGELFF. The full variable domain, completed using reference TRBV19 and TRBJ2-2, is DGGITQSPKYLFRKEGQNVTLSCEQNLNHDAMYWYRQDPGQGLRLIYYSQIVNDFQKGDIAEGYSVSREKKESFPLTVTSAQKNPTAFYLCASEKQGATGELFFGEGSRLTVL.

This chain connects TRBV14 to TRBJ2-1; TCRdb proposes TRBD1, but this gene call is untestable without DNA. The CDR3 has 14 amino acids. Germline values: CDR1 SGHDN, CDR2 FVKESK. The CDR3 region is CASSRGQAYNEQFF.

The chain uses TRBV5-1 and TRBJ2-3. The CDR3 is 16 amino acids. CDR1 is SGHRS and CDR2 is YFSETQ in the germline V gene. CDR3 sequence reads: CASSLDAAGAQDTQYF.